The sequence of this T cell receptor (beta chain) was determined in a study of T cells after yellow fever vaccination. About the research overall: Any fraction with a low cell number was prepared using SMART-Seq v4 Ultra Low Input.

Points on this clonotype: Its antigen is as yet unknown.

TCRdb ran MiXCR on the 5' RACE reads and lists one entry per CDR3 protein. Seen here are just over 250,000 distinct CDR3 sequences, about 5% observed once, and the top ten hold about 3.5%. This CDR3 is built from 16 residues. CDR1 SGHNT and CDR2 YYREEE come from the germline V gene (reference sequence). V lost 4 bases to trimming and J lost 5 bases; unmatched junction nucleotides: 13. General observations from the study: Faster peaking, at day 5 versus 15, marked a secondary response that was weaker. Researchers noted that a small share of clonotypes showed up in both CD4 and CD8 compartments.

Material: CD4+ T cells sorted from PBMCs, obtained on the day of the yellow fever booster vaccination. The rearrangement joins TRBV5-4 to TRBJ2-5; 8 bases align to TRBD2. This TCR was sampled from a man younger than 35 who received the YFV17D yellow fever vaccine. DNA for the CDR3: TGTGCCAGCAGCACGGGAGGGCGGGGGCGAGGGGAGACCCAGTACTTC. It codes for CASSTGGRGRGETQYF.